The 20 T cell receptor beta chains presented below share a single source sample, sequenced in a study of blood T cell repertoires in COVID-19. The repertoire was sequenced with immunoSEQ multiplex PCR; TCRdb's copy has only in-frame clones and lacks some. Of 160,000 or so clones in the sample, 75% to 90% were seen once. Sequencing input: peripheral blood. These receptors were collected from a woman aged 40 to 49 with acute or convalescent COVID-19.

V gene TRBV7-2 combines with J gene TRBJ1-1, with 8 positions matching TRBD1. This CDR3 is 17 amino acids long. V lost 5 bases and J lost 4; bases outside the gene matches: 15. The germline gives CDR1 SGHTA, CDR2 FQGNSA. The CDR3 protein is CASSPTGVTLLGTEAFF. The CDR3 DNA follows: TGTGCCAGCAGCCCGACAGGGGTGACTTTACTGGGCACTGAAGCTTTCTTT.

In DNA form, the CDR3 reads TGTGCCTGGAGTCCTGACAGGGGGCTCTATGGCTACACCTTC. It specifies CAWSPDRGLYGYTF. The chain uses TRBV30 and TRBJ1-2; TRBD1 agrees at 10 bases. The germline V gene has CDR1 GTSNPN and CDR2 SVGIG (reference sequence). The V segment lost 2 bases and the J segment 4 bases; nucleotides outside the gene matches: 4. CDR3 length: 14 residues.

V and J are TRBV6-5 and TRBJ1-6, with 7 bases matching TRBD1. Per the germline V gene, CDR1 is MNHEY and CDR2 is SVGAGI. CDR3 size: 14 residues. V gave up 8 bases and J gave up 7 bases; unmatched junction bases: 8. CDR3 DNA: TGTGCCAGCTCCACCGACAGGGACAATTCACCCCTCCACTTT. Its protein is CASSTDRDNSPLHF.

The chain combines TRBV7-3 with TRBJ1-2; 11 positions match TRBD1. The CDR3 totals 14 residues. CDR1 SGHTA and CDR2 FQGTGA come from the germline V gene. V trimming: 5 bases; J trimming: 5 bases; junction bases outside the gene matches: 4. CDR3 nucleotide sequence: TGTGCCAGCAGCCCGGGACAGGGGGTGTATGGCTACACCTTC. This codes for CASSPGQGVYGYTF. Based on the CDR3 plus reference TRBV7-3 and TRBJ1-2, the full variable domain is GAGVSQTPSNKVTEKGKYVELRCDPISGHTALYWYRQSLGQGPEFLIYFQGTGAADDSGLPNDRFFAVRPEGSVSTLKIQRTERGDSAVYLCASSPGQGVYGYTFGSGTRLTVV.

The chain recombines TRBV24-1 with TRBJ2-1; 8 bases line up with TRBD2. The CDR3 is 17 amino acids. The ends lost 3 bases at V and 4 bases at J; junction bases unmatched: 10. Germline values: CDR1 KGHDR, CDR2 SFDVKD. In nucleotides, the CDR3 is TGTGCCACCAGTGATGCATCCCCGGGACTAGTATACAATGAGCAGTTCTTC. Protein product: CATSDASPGLVYNEQFF.

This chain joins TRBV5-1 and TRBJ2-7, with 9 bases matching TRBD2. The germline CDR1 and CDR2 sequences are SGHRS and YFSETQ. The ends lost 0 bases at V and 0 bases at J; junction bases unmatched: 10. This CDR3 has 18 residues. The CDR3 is CASSLVPTSGPSSYEQYF. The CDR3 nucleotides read TGCGCCAGCAGCTTGGTTCCTACTAGCGGGCCGAGCTCCTACGAGCAGTACTTC.

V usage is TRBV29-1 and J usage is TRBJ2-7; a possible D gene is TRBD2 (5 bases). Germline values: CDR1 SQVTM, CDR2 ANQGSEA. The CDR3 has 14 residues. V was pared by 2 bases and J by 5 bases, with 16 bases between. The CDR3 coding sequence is TGCAGCGTTGAATCTCTCGCGGGCCGCAACGAGCAGTACTTC. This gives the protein CSVESLAGRNEQYF.

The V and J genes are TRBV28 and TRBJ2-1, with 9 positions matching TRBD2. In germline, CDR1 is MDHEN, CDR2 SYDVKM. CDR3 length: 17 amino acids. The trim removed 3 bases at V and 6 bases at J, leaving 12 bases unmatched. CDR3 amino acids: CASSFSGGGAQSNEQFF. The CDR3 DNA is TGTGCCAGCAGTTTCTCCGGCGGGGGGGCCCAATCCAATGAGCAGTTCTTC.

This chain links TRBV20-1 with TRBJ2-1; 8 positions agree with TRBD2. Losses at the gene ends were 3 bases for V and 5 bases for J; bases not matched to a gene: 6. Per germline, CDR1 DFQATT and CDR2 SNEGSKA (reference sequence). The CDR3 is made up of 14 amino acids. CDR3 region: CSASSGLVDNEQFF. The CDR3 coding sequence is TGCAGTGCTAGTTCGGGACTAGTCGACAATGAGCAGTTCTTC.

DNA of the CDR3: TGCGCCAGCAGTGCAGTCGGAGGACTAGCGGGAGACACAGATACGCAGTATTTT. Protein product: CASSAVGGLAGDTDTQYF. The genes are TRBV10-1 and TRBJ2-3, with TRBD2 identical over 13 bases. The CDR3 has 18 amino acids. CDR1 is WNHNN and CDR2 is SYGVQD in the germline V gene (reference sequence). The trim removed 4 bases at V and 2 bases at J, leaving 9 bases unmatched.

The CDR3 is CASSQERTGANYGYTF. Written as DNA, the CDR3 is TGTGCCAGCAGCCAAGAGAGGACGGGGGCTAACTATGGCTACACCTTC. The chain is built from TRBV3-1 (or the pseudogene TRBV3-2) and TRBJ1-2; tentatively, D is TRBD1 (5 bases). Germline-derived CDR1 and CDR2 are LGHDT and YNNKEL (reference sequence). V lost 0 bases to trimming and J lost 0 bases, with 11 bases between them. This CDR3 has 16 residues.

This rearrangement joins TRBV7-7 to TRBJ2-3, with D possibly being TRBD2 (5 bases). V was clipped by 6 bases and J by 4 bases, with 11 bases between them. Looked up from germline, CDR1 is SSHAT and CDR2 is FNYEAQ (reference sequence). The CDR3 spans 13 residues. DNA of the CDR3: TGTGCCAGCAGTAGAGGGCACGCAGATACGCAGTATTTT. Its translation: CASSRGHADTQYF.

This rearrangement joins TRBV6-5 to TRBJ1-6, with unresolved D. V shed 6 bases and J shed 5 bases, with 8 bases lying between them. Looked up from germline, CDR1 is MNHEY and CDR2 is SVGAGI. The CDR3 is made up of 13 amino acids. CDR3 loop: CASRSGNNSPLHF. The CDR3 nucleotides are TGTGCCAGCAGATCCGGGAATAATTCACCCCTCCACTTT.

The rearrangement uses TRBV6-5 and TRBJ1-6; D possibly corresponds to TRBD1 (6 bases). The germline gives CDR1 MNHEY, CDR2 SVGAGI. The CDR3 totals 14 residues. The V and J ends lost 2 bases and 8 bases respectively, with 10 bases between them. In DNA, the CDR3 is TGTGCCAGCAGTTACCGGACAGCAGATTCACCCCTCCACTTT. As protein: CASSYRTADSPLHF.

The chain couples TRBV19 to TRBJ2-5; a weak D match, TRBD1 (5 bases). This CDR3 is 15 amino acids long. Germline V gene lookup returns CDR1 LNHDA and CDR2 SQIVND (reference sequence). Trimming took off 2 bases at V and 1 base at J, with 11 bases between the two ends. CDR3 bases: TGTGCCAGTAGTATAAGTGGGGCCTTCCAAGAGACCCAGTACTTC. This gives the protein CASSISGAFQETQYF. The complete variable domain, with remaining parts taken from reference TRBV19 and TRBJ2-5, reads DGGITQSPKYLFRKEGQNVTLSCEQNLNHDAMYWYRQDPGQGLRLIYYSQIVNDFQKGDIAEGYSVSREKKESFPLTVTSAQKNPTAFYLCASSISGAFQETQYFGPGTRLLVL.

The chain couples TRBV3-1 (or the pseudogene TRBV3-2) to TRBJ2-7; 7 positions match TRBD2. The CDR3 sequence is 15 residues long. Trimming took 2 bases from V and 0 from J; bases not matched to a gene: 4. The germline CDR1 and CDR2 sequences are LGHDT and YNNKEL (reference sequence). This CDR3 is CASSQSSGNSYEQYF. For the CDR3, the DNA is TGTGCCAGCAGCCAATCTAGCGGAAACTCCTACGAGCAGTACTTC.

The CDR3 reads CATSGGQGNGYTF. CDR3 nucleotide sequence: TGTGCCACCAGCGGGGGACAGGGTAATGGCTACACCTTC. The V call is TRBV15, the J call TRBJ1-2, with 9 bases aligning to TRBD1. This CDR3 has 13 amino acids. The ends lost 5 bases at V and 6 bases at J; junction bases unmatched: 4. From germline, CDR1 is LNHNV and CDR2 YYDKDF (reference sequence). Variable domain in full (rest from reference TRBV15 and TRBJ1-2): DAMVIQNPRYQVTQFGKPVTLSCSQTLNHNVMYWYQQKSSQAPKLLFHYYDKDFNNEADTPDNFQSRRPNTSFCFLDIRSPGLGDTAMYLCATSGGQGNGYTFGSGTRLTVV.

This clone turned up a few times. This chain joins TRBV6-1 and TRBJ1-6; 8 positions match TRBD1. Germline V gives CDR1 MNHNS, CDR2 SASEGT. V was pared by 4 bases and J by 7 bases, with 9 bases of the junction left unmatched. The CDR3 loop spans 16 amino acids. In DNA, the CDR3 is TGTGCCAGCAGTGGAATGGGGACAGGATCGAATTCACCCCTCCACTTT. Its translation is CASSGMGTGSNSPLHF.

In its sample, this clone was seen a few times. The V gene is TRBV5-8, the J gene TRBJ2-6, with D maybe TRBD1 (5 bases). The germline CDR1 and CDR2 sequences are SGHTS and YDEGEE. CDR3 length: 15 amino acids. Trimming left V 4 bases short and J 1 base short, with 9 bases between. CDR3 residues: CASSLRTSGANVLTF. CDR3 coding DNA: TGTGCCAGCAGCCTCAGGACATCTGGGGCCAACGTCCTGACTTTC.

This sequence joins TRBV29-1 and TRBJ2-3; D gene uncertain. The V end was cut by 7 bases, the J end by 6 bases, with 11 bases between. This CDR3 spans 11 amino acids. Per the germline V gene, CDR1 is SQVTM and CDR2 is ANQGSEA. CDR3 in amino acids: CSGGERDTQYF. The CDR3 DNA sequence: TGCAGCGGGGGTGAACGGGATACGCAGTATTTT.